This TCR beta chain was retrieved from a study of T cells in Graves' hyperthyroidism and ophthalmopathy. Study-wide results and limits: Onset of ophthalmopathy came a median roughly 6 months after the model predicted it. The blood repertoire included most of the expanded thyroid clonotypes above 0.001.

RNA transcripts gave rise to amplified TCR beta CDR3 regions. HTBI primers drove first-round RT-PCR of the TCR CDR3. TCRdb reprocessed the multiplex PCR reads with MiXCR, giving one entry per CDR3 protein. The table records about 610,000 distinct CDR3 sequences, over 12% of them present only once. This clonotype was detected many times. Its antigen is not identified. Orbital computed tomography, thyroid ultrasound, serum thyroxine and TRAb, and clinical symptoms together informed the diagnoses. Germline V CDR1 and CDR2: SGHRS, YFSETQ. Trimming took 4 bases from V and 2 from J; bases not matched to a gene: 11. The CDR3 runs to 16 residues.

The rearrangement links TRBV5-1 to TRBJ2-7; TRBD1 agrees at 8 bases. The source of this sequence is a middle-aged woman with Graves' ophthalmopathy. Sequenced input: blood. The CDR3 reads CASSRDPGQEAYEQYF. DNA of the CDR3: TGCGCCAGCAGCCGCGACCCGGGACAGGAGGCCTACGAGCAGTACTTC.